The 30 T cell receptor beta chains presented below share a single source sample, sequenced in a study of vaccination and CD4 T cells after COVID-19 (dated by TCRdb to about 2022). What this sample's treatment or condition label stands for: roughly 10-day PBMC culture with coronavirus spike peptide pools or control peptides (ViraFEST assay). Library method: PCR. The sequencing machine was an Illumina iSeq 100. At the Johns Hopkins FTIC core, DNA from the cultured CD4+ T cells underwent TCR sequencing with the Oncomine TCR Beta short-read assay. TCRdb reprocessing: public reads trimmed at Q25 with fastp, clones called with MiXCR, in-frame beta chains kept. Each CDR3 protein appears once, grouped with its most common genes and DNA. The sample has 11,000 to 15,000 distinct CDR3 sequences on record, roughly 53% of them singletons. About an eighth of the sample is held by the ten biggest clonotypes. The antigens these receptors bind are not known.

The sample comprised CD4+ T cells from blood, cultured in vitro. The receptors originated from a human donor who had recovered from COVID-19.

The chain carries TRBV6-1 and TRBJ1-2; possible D gene TRBD1, 6 bases. The CDR3 runs to 16 residues. Germline loops: CDR1 MNHNS, CDR2 SASEGT. V was shortened by 3 bases and J by 7 bases, with 21 bases between the two germline ends. CDR3 bases: TGTGCCAGCAGTGATCCTGTCCGGGGACAAACTCCTGGCTACACCTTC. Translating it yields CASSDPVRGQTPGYTF.

Here the CDR3 reads CASSRTSGSAAYNEQFF. The DNA of the CDR3 is TGTGCCAGTAGTCGGACTAGCGGGAGTGCCGCCTACAATGAGCAGTTCTTC. This chain uses TRBV19 with TRBJ2-1; 13 nucleotides agree with TRBD2. J lost 2 bases, V lost 5 bases, and 6 bases had no gene match. Germline-derived CDR1 and CDR2 are LNHDA and SQIVND (reference sequence). The CDR3 sequence is 17 residues long.

This clonotype occurred once. The gene calls are TRBV5-1 and TRBJ1-6, with D possibly matching TRBD1 (6 bases). Trimming cost V 1 base and J 7 bases, with 9 bases left between them. The CDR3 totals 14 residues. CDR1 and CDR2 from the germline V gene are SGHRS and YFSETQ. The CDR3 here is CASSLRQENSPLHF. CDR3 DNA sequence: TGCGCCAGCAGCTTGAGACAGGAAAATTCACCCCTCCACTTT.

The chain is built from TRBV4-1 and TRBJ2-3; 9 nucleotides agree with TRBD1. Per the germline V gene, CDR1 is MGHRA and CDR2 is YSYEKL. Trimming cost V 2 bases and J 4 bases; bases outside gene matches: 4. The CDR3 extends over 15 amino acids. CDR3 coding DNA: TGCGCCAGCAGCCAAACAGGGGGCGTCCCAGATACGCAGTATTTT. It yields the protein CASSQTGGVPDTQYF.

This rearrangement joins TRBV6-1 to TRBJ1-3; possible D gene TRBD1, 6 bases. Per germline, CDR1 MNHNS and CDR2 SASEGT. The CDR3 has 15 amino acids. The ends were cut back, 2 bases at V and 4 bases at J, with 12 bases in the middle. CDR3 sequence reads: CASSESGAAGNTIYF. The CDR3 DNA is TGTGCCAGCAGTGAATCAGGGGCGGCAGGAAACACCATATATTTT.

This clonotype showed up just a few times. This rearrangement joins TRBV4-1 to TRBJ1-1; D not resolved. V was trimmed by 1 base and J by 0 bases, leaving 6 bases between them. This CDR3 spans 14 amino acids. Germline lookup yields CDR1 MGHRA and CDR2 YSYEKL. CDR3 loop: CASSQGPVNTEAFF. In nucleotides, the CDR3 is TGCGCCAGCAGCCAAGGCCCGGTGAACACTGAAGCTTTCTTT.

This rearrangement joins TRBV6-2 or TRBV6-3 to TRBJ2-7; 12 nucleotides match TRBD2. Germline values: CDR1 MNHEY, CDR2 SVGEGT. V gave up 6 bases and J gave up 5 bases; unmatched junction bases: 14. The CDR3 is made up of 17 amino acids. The CDR3 region has the DNA TGTGCCAGCAGCACCACTCAGACTAGCGGGAGTTCTGACGAGCAGTACTTC. Encoded protein: CASSTTQTSGSSDEQYF.

This clonotype showed up just once. The chain joins TRBV6-1 to TRBJ2-5; the D gene is possibly TRBD2 (6 bases). Trimming took off 9 bases at V and 4 bases at J, with 12 bases between the two ends. The CDR3 has 12 amino acids. Germline assignment: CDR1 MNHNS and CDR2 SASEGT. CDR3 sequence reads: CASRGSTETQYF. The CDR3, as DNA: TGTGCCAGTCGGGGGTCCACAGAGACCCAGTACTTC.

The rearrangement uses TRBV6-1 and TRBJ1-5; D is unclear. In germline, CDR1 is MNHNS, CDR2 SASEGT. This CDR3 has 14 residues. V was pared by 4 bases and J by 2 bases, with 9 bases between. The DNA of the CDR3 is TGTGCCAGCAGTGTGGATACCCGCAATCAGCCCCAGCATTTT. This gives the protein CASSVDTRNQPQHF.

This clonotype was detected once. The V gene is TRBV6-1, the J gene TRBJ2-1, with TRBD2 identical over 9 bases. The germline CDR1 and CDR2 sequences are MNHNS and SASEGT. The CDR3 consists of 16 residues. With 3 bases clipped from V and 0 bases from J, the junction kept 3 bases outside the gene matches. The CDR3 region has the DNA TGTGCCAGCAGTGAGCTAGCGGGAAGCTCCTACAATGAGCAGTTCTTC. Protein: CASSELAGSSYNEQFF.

This clonotype was counted only a few times. V and J are TRBV10-2 and TRBJ2-3, with 9 positions matching TRBD2. The germline CDR1 and CDR2 sequences are WSHSY and SAAADI. The CDR3 is 16 residues long. V lost 2 bases, J lost 0 bases, and 3 bases stayed unmatched. The chain's CDR3 is CASSEASGTSTDTQYF. The CDR3 DNA sequence: TGCGCCAGCAGTGAGGCTAGCGGGACCAGCACAGATACGCAGTATTTT.

This clonotype was recorded a few times. The rearrangement uses TRBV20-1 and TRBJ2-5; weak D call: TRBD1 (5 bases). The V gene's germline CDR1 is DFQATT and CDR2 SNEGSKA (reference sequence). The CDR3 has 13 amino acids. V gave up 6 bases and J gave up 7 bases, with 18 bases separating them. DNA for the CDR3: TGCAGTGCCCCCGAGGCAGTCCAGGGGACCCAGTACTTC. Translating it yields CSAPEAVQGTQYF.

In DNA, the CDR3 is TGTGCCAGCAGTGCCCCCGGGACGGAGAGCTCTGGGGCCAACGTCCTGACTTTC. Translation gives CASSAPGTESSGANVLTF. The rearrangement joins TRBV27 to TRBJ2-6, with D tentatively TRBD1 or TRBD2 (5 bases each). CDR1 and CDR2 from the germline V gene are MNHEY and SMNVEV (reference sequence). CDR3 length: 18 amino acids. The V gene lost 5 bases and the J gene lost 0 bases, with 17 bases spanning the gap.

The chain has TRBV20-1 and TRBJ1-1; 8 bases are shared with TRBD1. The CDR3 contains 14 residues. The V gene end was trimmed by 6 bases and the J gene end by 3 bases; junction bases not matched to a gene: 9. Germline V gene sequence: CDR1 DFQATT, CDR2 SNEGSKA (reference sequence). CDR3 nucleotides: TGCAGTGCGCCCGGACAGGGCTTGTACACTGAAGCTTTCTTT. Translation gives CSAPGQGLYTEAFF.

The V call is TRBV11-2, the J call TRBJ2-1, with TRBD2 identical over 8 bases. The CDR3 is 18 residues long. Germline trimming cut 4 bases from V and 0 bases from J; bases unmatched to any gene: 11. Per germline, CDR1 SGHAT and CDR2 FQNNGV. The CDR3 region is CASSSRPQSGSSYNEQFF. The CDR3 nucleotides read TGTGCCAGCAGCTCCAGACCACAGAGCGGGAGCTCCTACAATGAGCAGTTCTTC.

The chain has TRBV5-1 and TRBJ1-2; 8 bases line up with TRBD1. The CDR3 sequence is 13 residues long. Germline CDR1 and CDR2: SGHRS and YFSETQ. The junction had 6 bases not matched to a gene; V was cut back by 7 bases and J by 4 bases. The CDR3 reads CASRTGIGYGYTF. In DNA form, the CDR3 reads TGCGCCAGCCGGACAGGGATCGGCTATGGCTACACCTTC.

The CDR3 spells CASSRPTRGGNEQFF. The CDR3 region has the DNA TGTGCCAGCAGCCGACCAACCAGAGGGGGCAATGAGCAGTTCTTC. This sequence joins TRBV6-1 and TRBJ2-1, with D perhaps TRBD1 (6 bases). CDR3 length: 15 amino acids. V was pared by 6 bases and J by 6 bases, with 18 bases between. Per germline, CDR1 MNHNS and CDR2 SASEGT.

This chain uses TRBV19 with TRBJ1-5; the D gene is possibly TRBD1 (6 bases). The CDR3 runs 15 residues. V gave up 7 bases and J gave up 1 base, with 14 bases separating them. The V gene's germline CDR1 is LNHDA and CDR2 SQIVND (reference sequence). This chain's CDR3 is CASKELDRSNQPQHF. DNA of the CDR3: TGTGCCAGTAAGGAGCTGGACAGAAGCAATCAGCCCCAGCATTTT. The full variable domain, with the rest looked up from reference TRBV19 and TRBJ1-5, is DGGITQSPKYLFRKEGQNVTLSCEQNLNHDAMYWYRQDPGQGLRLIYYSQIVNDFQKGDIAEGYSVSREKKESFPLTVTSAQKNPTAFYLCASKELDRSNQPQHFGDGTRLSIL.

The chain recombines TRBV2 with TRBJ1-5; TRBD1 matches at 7 bases. Losses at the gene ends were 1 base for V and 3 bases for J; bases not matched to a gene: 3. CDR1 is SNHLY and CDR2 is FYNNEI in the germline V gene. CDR3 length: 15 amino acids. CDR3 nucleotide sequence: TGTGCCAGCAGTGAAGAGGGGGCGGCCAATCAGCCCCAGCATTTT. Amino acids: CASSEEGAANQPQHF. Full variable domain (outside the CDR3, taken from reference TRBV2 and TRBJ1-5): EPEVTQTPSHQVTQMGQEVILRCVPISNHLYFYWYRQILGQKVEFLVSFYNNEISEKSEIFDDQFSVERPDGSNFTLKIRSTKLEDSAMYFCASSEEGAANQPQHFGDGTRLSIL.

The chain couples TRBV20-1 to TRBJ2-7; tentative D call: TRBD1 (9 bases). CDR1 DFQATT and CDR2 SNEGSKA come from the germline V gene (reference sequence). Trimming shortened V by 6 bases and J by 3 bases, and 18 bases separated the two germline ends. There are 14 residues in the CDR3. CDR3 DNA: TGCAGTGCCGGGAGGGACAGGGCTCTCTACGAGCAGTACTTC. This encodes CSAGRDRALYEQYF.

V usage is TRBV15 and J usage is TRBJ2-1; 8 bases line up with TRBD1. Trimming cost V 2 bases and J 5 bases; bases outside gene matches: 5. Looked up from germline, CDR1 is LNHNV and CDR2 is YYDKDF (reference sequence). This CDR3 has 15 amino acids. CDR3 DNA: TGTGCCACCAGCAGACGGACAGGGTTTAACAATGAGCAGTTCTTC. This translates into CATSRRTGFNNEQFF.

The table lists this clonotype with a few counts. The V gene is TRBV7-6, the J gene TRBJ2-7, with TRBD2 matching over 9 bases. CDR1 is SGHVS and CDR2 is FNYEAQ in the germline V gene. V lost 1 base, J lost 5 bases, and 6 bases stayed unmatched. The CDR3 extends over 15 amino acids. CDR3 region: CASSLEASGIDEQYF. The CDR3 DNA reads TGTGCCAGCAGCTTAGAGGCTAGCGGGATAGACGAGCAGTACTTC. Drawing the rest from reference TRBV7-6 and TRBJ2-7, the complete variable domain is GAGVSQSPRYKVTKRGQDVALRCDPISGHVSLYWYRQALGQGPEFLTYFNYEAQQDKSGLPNDRFSAERPEGSISTLTIQRTEQRDSAMYRCASSLEASGIDEQYFGPGTRLTVT.

The J gene is TRBJ2-7, the V gene TRBV28, with a tentative D call TRBD1 (6 bases). Trimming pared 5 bases from V and 3 bases from J, leaving 17 bases between. The CDR3 is 15 amino acids. Germline CDR1 reads MDHEN; CDR2 reads SYDVKM. As DNA, the CDR3 is TGTGCCAGCAGTATCGGACAGCAACCAAACTACGAGCAGTACTTC. Its translation is CASSIGQQPNYEQYF.

The chain links TRBV19 to TRBJ1-1; no clear D. V was shortened by 2 bases and J by 1 base, with 8 bases between the two germline ends. The CDR3 length is 14 residues. The germline gives CDR1 LNHDA, CDR2 SQIVND (reference sequence). CDR3 in amino acids: CASSIMGGNTEAFF. The CDR3, as DNA: TGTGCCAGTAGTATAATGGGCGGGAACACTGAAGCTTTCTTT.

J is TRBJ1-3 and V is TRBV7-3; D may be TRBD1 (6 bases). The length of the CDR3 is 17 residues. V was pared by 1 base and J by 7 bases, with 20 bases between. Germline V lookup: CDR1 SGHTA, CDR2 FQGTGA. The CDR3: CASSLNPGAALGNTIYF. CDR3 bases: TGTGCCAGCAGCTTAAACCCGGGGGCCGCACTCGGGAACACCATATATTTT.

This sequence joins TRBV6-1 and TRBJ1-1, with D uncertain. V was shortened by 3 bases and J by 0 bases, with 5 bases between the two germline ends. The CDR3 is 13 residues long. Per germline, CDR1 MNHNS and CDR2 SASEGT. DNA for the CDR3: TGTGCCAGCAGTGAGCTAATGAACACTGAAGCTTTCTTT. Its protein is CASSELMNTEAFF.

The genes are TRBV20-1 and TRBJ1-6; no clear D gene. This CDR3 is built from 15 residues. CDR1 and CDR2 from the germline V gene are DFQATT and SNEGSKA (reference sequence). Trimming removed 0 bases at V and 9 bases at J, with 15 bases between. The CDR3 DNA follows: TGCAGTGCTAGAGACCAGGTTTGGGAGGGTTCACCCCTCCACTTT. Its translation is CSARDQVWEGSPLHF.

This clonotype was observed a handful of times. This rearrangement joins TRBV24-1 to TRBJ1-5; tentatively, D is TRBD1 (5 bases). Germline CDR1 reads KGHDR; CDR2 reads SFDVKD. The CDR3 extends over 18 amino acids. V was cut by 3 bases and J by 0 bases, with 17 bases left in between. The CDR3 loop is CATSDGGTWDFSNQPQHF. The CDR3 DNA is TGTGCCACCAGTGATGGGGGAACCTGGGATTTTAGCAATCAGCCCCAGCATTTT.

This chain uses TRBV2 with TRBJ2-7; maybe TRBD1 (5 bases). The CDR3 is 16 amino acids. Trimming removed 5 bases from V and 0 bases from J, with 17 bases in between. Germline V gene lookup returns CDR1 SNHLY and CDR2 FYNNEI. The CDR3 loop is CASSPSARQSSYEQYF. The DNA of the CDR3 is TGTGCCAGCAGTCCCTCGGCTAGACAGAGCTCCTACGAGCAGTACTTC.

The chain has TRBV5-1 and TRBJ2-7; no firm D call. Trimming removed 0 bases from V and 7 bases from J, with 23 bases in between. Germline lookup yields CDR1 SGHRS and CDR2 YFSETQ. The CDR3 extends over 17 amino acids. The CDR3 loop reads CASSLDPTHLISGEQYF. The CDR3 DNA sequence: TGCGCCAGCAGCTTGGATCCGACCCACCTCATATCCGGGGAGCAGTACTTC. Together with reference TRBV5-1 and TRBJ2-7, the CDR3 gives the full variable domain: KAGVTQTPRYLIKTRGQQVTLSCSPISGHRSVSWYQQTPGQGLQFLFEYFSETQRNKGNFPGRFSGRQFSNSRSEMNVSTLELGDSALYLCASSLDPTHLISGEQYFGPGTRLTVT.